These T cell receptor beta chains were read from a single sample in a study of cytomegalovirus exposure and HLA in healthy donors. The repertoire was sequenced with immunoSEQ multiplex PCR; TCRdb's copy has only in-frame clones and lacks some. The table records approximately 78,000 clones, 65% to 70% of them present only once. The sequencing input was PBMCs. These receptor sequences come from a man aged 35-49 years in good health and CMV-seropositive. Each CDR3 is given with its conserved first and last residue. A D gene is named only where the DNA matches it firmly. Not every row has a clone size; where given, it reads once, few, many or a size class.

NA	TRBV5-1	TRBJ2-7	NA	TGCGCCAGCAGCTTACAGGGCTACGAGCAGTACTTC	CASSLQGYEQYF
NA	TRBV11-3	TRBJ2-5	TRBD1	TGTGCCAGCAGCCCCTTCGGTCCGGGACAGGGGGCTGAGACCCAGTACTTC	CASSPFGPGQGAETQYF
NA	TRBV7-2	TRBJ1-6	NA	TGTGCCAGCAGCTTTGGAGGGTTTAGCTCACCCCTCCACTTT	CASSFGGFSSPLHF
few	TRBV18	TRBJ1-3	NA	TGTGCCAGCTCCCAAGGGCAGGGACTCTCTGGAAACACCATATATTTT	CASSQGQGLSGNTIYF
few	TRBV7-9	TRBJ2-6	NA	TGTGCCAGCAGCTCCACCCGTGGAGGAGTATTCTCTGGGGCCAACGTCCTGACTTTC	CASSSTRGGVFSGANVLTF
few	TRBV19	TRBJ2-5	TRBD2	TGTGCCAGTAGTATAGGAGGTAGCGGGGGGGAGACCCAGTACTTC	CASSIGGSGGETQYF
few	TRBV18	TRBJ1-3	NA	TGTGCCAGCTCACCTGTGGCAGGGACTGGAAACACCATATATTTT	CASSPVAGTGNTIYF
NA	TRBV5-4	TRBJ2-3	NA	TGTGCCACCACTTGGGACATCACTGGCGCAGATACGCAGTATTTT	CATTWDITGADTQYF
NA	TRBV28	TRBJ1-2	NA	TGTGTCAGCAGTGAGACGGAGAACTATGGCTACACCTTC	CVSSETENYGYTF
NA	TRBV13	TRBJ2-2	TRBD2	TGTGCCAGCAGTCAAGAGCGGGGTGGATCGGGCGGGGAGCTGTTTTTT	CASSQERGGSGGELFF
few	TRBV7-9	TRBJ2-7	NA	TGTGCCAGCAGCTTAGGGGCTAAGGCGCCAAGGCGCTCCTACGAGCAGTACTTC	CASSLGAKAPRRSYEQYF
NA	TRBV14	TRBJ1-2	TRBD1	TGTGCCAGCAGCCTCAGACAGGGGGACGGCTACACCTTC	CASSLRQGDGYTF
NA	TRBV11-3	TRBJ2-7	NA	TGTGCCAGCAGTCACAGGCAGAAGGCGGCATACGAGCAGTACTTC	CASSHRQKAAYEQYF
NA	TRBV2	TRBJ1-4	NA	TGTGCCAGCAGTGAGGGGGGAGCAGGGTTAAGTGAAAAACTGTTTTTT	CASSEGGAGLSEKLFF